Following are 12 T cell receptor beta chains from one sample sequenced in a study of blood T cell repertoires in COVID-19. Assay used: immunoSEQ multiplex PCR; TCRdb lists only in-frame clones, some missing. Here the sample spans over 150,000 clones, approximately 90% being singletons. The material sequenced was peripheral blood. The receptors were sampled from a man over 45 with COVID-19, enrolled during active disease.

The J gene is TRBJ2-2, the V gene TRBV5-4, with 10 bases fitting TRBD2. The ends lost 2 bases at V and 7 bases at J; junction bases unmatched: 11. Germline-derived CDR1 and CDR2 are SGHNT and YYREEE (reference sequence). This CDR3 is 17 amino acids long. The CDR3 DNA sequence: TGTGCCAGCAGCTTCGGATCTAGCGGGAGTTCGGTCGGGGAGCTGTTTTTT. Translation gives CASSFGSSGSSVGELFF.

The V gene is TRBV6-1, the J gene TRBJ2-1; 10 nucleotides agree with TRBD2. Germline CDR1 is MNHNS and CDR2 is SASEGT. This CDR3 has 17 residues. J was trimmed by 1 base and V by 1 base; bases with no gene match: 4. The CDR3 reads CASSEGSGGPSYNEQFF. CDR3 in DNA: TGTGCCAGCAGTGAAGGTAGCGGGGGGCCATCCTACAATGAGCAGTTCTTC.

The genes are TRBV14 and TRBJ2-7; D ambiguous. Germline V gene lookup returns CDR1 SGHDN and CDR2 FVKESK. The length of the CDR3 is 12 residues. Deletions cut 2 bases from V and 4 bases from J, with 6 bases between. CDR3 in amino acids: CASSQKEYEQYF. CDR3 DNA: TGTGCCAGCAGCCAAAAGGAGTACGAGCAGTACTTC.

Turning to this clone: The junction differs from germline at one of its ends, possibly a read error. CDR3 sequence: CASSQVGSFYF. The CDR3, as DNA: TGTGCCAGCAGCCAAGTCGGTTCATTTTACTTC. This chain connects TRBV3-1 (or the pseudogene TRBV3-2) to TRBJ1-2, with no clear D. This CDR3 has 11 residues. Germline V gene sequence: CDR1 LGHDT, CDR2 YNNKEL (reference sequence).

V usage is TRBV6-5 and J usage is TRBJ1-1; D is uncertain. Germline-derived CDR1 and CDR2 are MNHEY and SVGAGI. This CDR3 contains 15 residues. Trimming took 6 bases from V and 0 from J, leaving 14 bases between them. The CDR3 DNA reads TGTGCCAGCAGCGACCGAGGAGCGATGAACACTGAAGCTTTCTTT. Protein: CASSDRGAMNTEAFF.

This chain uses TRBV3-1 (or the pseudogene TRBV3-2) with TRBJ2-7; unclear D gene. CDR1 and CDR2 (germline): LGHDT, YNNKEL (reference sequence). V lost 2 bases, J lost 4 bases, and 12 bases lay in between. The CDR3 sequence is 14 residues long. CDR3 sequence (DNA): TGTGCCAGCAGCCAAATGTCAGAATCTTACGAGCAGTACTTC. As protein: CASSQMSESYEQYF.

V usage is TRBV12-3 or TRBV12-4 and J usage is TRBJ1-2; no reliable D call. The CDR3 contains 13 residues. Trimming removed 6 bases from V and 1 base from J, with 9 bases in between. CDR3 coding DNA: TGTGCCAGCAGCACGGGAGGTAACTATGGCTACACCTTC. Residues: CASSTGGNYGYTF.

This chain joins TRBV30 and TRBJ1-1, with 8 bases identical to TRBD1. CDR3 length: 14 amino acids. V trimming: 3 bases; J trimming: 0 bases; junction bases outside the gene matches: 3. From germline, CDR1 is GTSNPN and CDR2 SVGIG (reference sequence). The CDR3 bases are TGTGCCTGGAGCGGGGGACAGGTGAACACTGAAGCTTTCTTT. This translates into CAWSGGQVNTEAFF.

The chain combines TRBV4-2 with TRBJ2-3, with 13 nucleotides matching TRBD2. V lost 1 base to trimming and J lost 4 bases; unmatched junction nucleotides: 2. CDR3 size: 16 residues. Germline V CDR1 and CDR2: LGHNA, YNFKEQ. In DNA, the CDR3 is TGTGCCAGCAGCCAAGGGACTAGCGGGGGAGCAGATACGCAGTATTTT. Amino acid sequence: CASSQGTSGGADTQYF.

V usage is TRBV19 and J usage is TRBJ1-2; 9 bases align to TRBD1. V dropped 7 bases and J dropped 14; count of bases not matched to a gene: 20. Germline values: CDR1 LNHDA, CDR2 SQIVND (reference sequence). The CDR3 sequence is 15 residues long. The chain's CDR3 is CASIGDRAPTGLPTF. CDR3 DNA: TGTGCCAGTATCGGGGACAGGGCCCCGACGGGGCTACCAACCTTC. The full variable domain, rest sourced from reference TRBV19 and TRBJ1-2, is DGGITQSPKYLFRKEGQNVTLSCEQNLNHDAMYWYRQDPGQGLRLIYYSQIVNDFQKGDIAEGYSVSREKKESFPLTVTSAQKNPTAFYLCASIGDRAPTGLPTFGSGTRLTVV.

This sequence joins TRBV5-1 and TRBJ1-3, with 8 bases aligning to TRBD1. Germline CDR1 SGHRS, CDR2 YFSETQ. There are 14 residues in the CDR3. J lost 2 bases, V lost 4 bases, and 2 bases had no gene match. CDR3 region: CASSADRAGNTIYF. CDR3 DNA: TGCGCCAGCAGCGCGGACAGGGCTGGAAACACCATATATTTT. Full variable domain (outside the CDR3, taken from reference TRBV5-1 and TRBJ1-3): KAGVTQTPRYLIKTRGQQVTLSCSPISGHRSVSWYQQTPGQGLQFLFEYFSETQRNKGNFPGRFSGRQFSNSRSEMNVSTLELGDSALYLCASSADRAGNTIYFGEGSWLTVV.

The V and J genes are TRBV7-9 and TRBJ2-3; 9 nucleotides align to TRBD1. V dropped 5 bases and J dropped 4; count of bases not matched to a gene: 16. The CDR3 totals 18 residues. The germline gives CDR1 SEHNR, CDR2 FQNEAQ (reference sequence). The CDR3 region is CASSPPNWTGEDPDTQYF. Written as DNA, the CDR3 is TGTGCCAGCAGCCCCCCGAACTGGACAGGGGAGGATCCAGATACGCAGTATTTT.